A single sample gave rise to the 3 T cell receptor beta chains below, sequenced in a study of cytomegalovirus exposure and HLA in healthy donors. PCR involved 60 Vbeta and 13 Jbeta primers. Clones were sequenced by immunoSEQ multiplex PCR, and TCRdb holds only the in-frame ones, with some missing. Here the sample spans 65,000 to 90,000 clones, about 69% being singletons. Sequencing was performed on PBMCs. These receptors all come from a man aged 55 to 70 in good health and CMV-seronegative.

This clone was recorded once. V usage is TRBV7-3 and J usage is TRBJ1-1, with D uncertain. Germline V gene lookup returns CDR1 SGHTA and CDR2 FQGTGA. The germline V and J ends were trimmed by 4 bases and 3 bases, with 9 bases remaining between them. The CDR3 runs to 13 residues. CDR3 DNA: TGTGCCAGCAGCTCCCGGGAGTACACTGAAGCTTTCTTT. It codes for CASSSREYTEAFF.

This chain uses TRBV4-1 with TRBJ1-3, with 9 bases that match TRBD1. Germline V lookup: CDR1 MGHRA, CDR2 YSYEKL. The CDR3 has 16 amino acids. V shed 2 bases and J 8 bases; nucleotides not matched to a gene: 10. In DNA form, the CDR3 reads TGCGCCAGCAGCCAACTTAGTACAGGGGGCGCGGACACCATATATTTT. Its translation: CASSQLSTGGADTIYF.

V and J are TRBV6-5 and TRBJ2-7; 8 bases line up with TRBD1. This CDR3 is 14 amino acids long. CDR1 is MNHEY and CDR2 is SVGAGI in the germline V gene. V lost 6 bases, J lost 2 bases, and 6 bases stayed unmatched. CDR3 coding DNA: TGTGCCAGCAGGATCACAGGGGGGCCCTACGAGCAGTACTTC. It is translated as CASRITGGPYEQYF.